Listed below are T cell receptor beta chains from one sample, sequenced in a study of blood T cell repertoires in COVID-19. TCRdb's copy holds only in-frame clones and misses some; the assay was immunoSEQ multiplex PCR. The sample yields approximately 100,000 clones, more than 80% seen once. The sample comprised peripheral blood. These receptors all come from a woman aged 55 to 70 with acute or convalescent COVID-19. CDR3s include the opening cysteine and the closing phenylalanine or tryptophan. Each record gives: J gene, V gene, clone size, D gene, CDR3 DNA, CDR3 protein. The D gene is left open where the match is weak. Not every row has a clone size; where given, it reads once, few, many or a size class.

TRBJ1-5,TRBV19,.,.,TGTGCCAGTAGTTCCAGTCGCCTCGGAGGCAATCAGCCCCAGCATTTT,CASSSSRLGGNQPQHF
TRBJ1-1,TRBV6-5,.,TRBD1,TGTGCCAGCAGTTATGACAGGGGCGGGACTGAAGCTTTCTTT,CASSYDRGGTEAFF
TRBJ1-1,TRBV10-3,.,.,TGTGCCATCAGTGAGATCCCGGGGCAGGGGTGGAACACTGAAGCTTTCTTT,CAISEIPGQGWNTEAFF
TRBJ1-4,TRBV6-5,.,.,TGTGCCAGCACCCCAAAAAACAGAAATAATGAAAAACTGTTTTTT,CASTPKNRNNEKLFF
TRBJ2-1,TRBV2,few,TRBD2,TGTGCCAGCAGGGGACCGGGACTAGCGGGCGATTTCTCCTACAATGAGCAGTTCTTC,CASRGPGLAGDFSYNEQFF
TRBJ1-1,TRBV11-3,.,.,TGTGCCAGCAGCTTAGCCGTAAAGGGCGGAGGGACTGAAGCTTTCTTT,CASSLAVKGGGTEAFF
TRBJ1-1,TRBV3-1/TRBV3-2,.,TRBD1,TGTGCCAGCAGCCAAGAAGGGGGCAGTAACACTGAAGCTTTCTTT,CASSQEGGSNTEAFF
TRBJ2-1,TRBV28,.,TRBD2,TGTGCCAGCAGGGATAGCGGGGACCTTAGGGAGCAGTTCTTC,CASRDSGDLREQFF
TRBJ2-1,TRBV4-1,few,.,TGCGCCAGCAGCCTTCGGACTACCAATGAGCAGTTCTTC,CASSLRTTNEQFF
TRBJ2-2,TRBV9,.,.,TGTGCCAGCAGCGTCGGGACGGCGACTAGTCCCGGGGAGCTGTTTTTT,CASSVGTATSPGELFF
TRBJ2-3,TRBV12-2,.,.,TGTGCAAGTCGCTTACTAGCGGGAGGGCCCGGAGATACGCAGTATTTT,CASRLLAGGPGDTQYF
TRBJ2-2,TRBV23-1,.,.,TGCGCCAGCAGTCAGGGGGGGCGCCCGGCGGCGTCTACCGGGGAGCTGTTTTTT,CASSQGGRPAASTGELFF
TRBJ1-1,TRBV27,.,.,TGTGCCAGCAGATCCCCGACAGCCCACACTGAAGCTTTCTTT,CASRSPTAHTEAFF
TRBJ1-1,TRBV19,.,.,TGTGCCAGTAGTTTTACAGGGCGGGACACTGAAGCTTTCTTT,CASSFTGRDTEAFF
TRBJ2-1,TRBV19,.,.,TGTGCCAGCAAACAGCCTATAGCGAATGAGCAGTTCTTC,CASKQPIANEQFF
TRBJ2-1,TRBV28,few,.,TGTGCCAGCAGTTTAAGGGGTTGGGGGGTGCAGTTCTTC,CASSLRGWGVQFF
TRBJ1-1,TRBV25-1,once,.,TGTGCCAGCAGGGGGGGGAATCGCAGAGCCTGGAGAAACACTGAAGCTTTCTTT,CASRGGNRRAWRNTEAFF
TRBJ2-5,TRBV6-5,.,TRBD2,TGTGCCAGCGGGCCCCGAGCGGGAGGGGAGACCCAGTACTTC,CASGPRAGGETQYF
TRBJ2-1,TRBV19,.,.,TGTGCCAGTACCGCGTTCAATGAGCAGTTCTTC,CASTAFNEQFF
TRBJ2-1,TRBV7-8,.,TRBD2,TGTGCCAGCAGCCCTGGACTAGCGGGAGGGAATGAGCAGTTCTTC,CASSPGLAGGNEQFF
TRBJ1-2,TRBV7-9,.,.,TGTGCCAGCAGCCCATCTGGCCAGGGAGGTGGCTACACCTTC,CASSPSGQGGGYTF
TRBJ1-1,TRBV19,once,.,TGTGCCAGTAGTGACCGCGGGGATGTGCGACGCCTTTTT,CASSDRGDVRRLF
TRBJ1-4,TRBV28,.,.,TGTGCCAGCAGTTTGGGGCGGGATAATGAAAAACTGTTTTTT,CASSLGRDNEKLFF